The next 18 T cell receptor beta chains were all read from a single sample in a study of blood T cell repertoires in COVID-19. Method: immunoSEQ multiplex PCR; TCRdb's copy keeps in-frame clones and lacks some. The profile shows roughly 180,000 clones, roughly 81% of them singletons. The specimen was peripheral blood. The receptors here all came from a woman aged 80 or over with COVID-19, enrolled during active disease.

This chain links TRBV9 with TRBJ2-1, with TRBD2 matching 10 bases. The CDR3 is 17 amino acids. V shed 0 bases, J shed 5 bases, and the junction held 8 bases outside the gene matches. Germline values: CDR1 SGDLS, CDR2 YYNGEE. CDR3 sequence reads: CASSVAASGGLNNEQFF. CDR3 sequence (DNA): TGTGCCAGCAGCGTAGCGGCTAGCGGGGGTCTAAACAATGAGCAGTTCTTC.

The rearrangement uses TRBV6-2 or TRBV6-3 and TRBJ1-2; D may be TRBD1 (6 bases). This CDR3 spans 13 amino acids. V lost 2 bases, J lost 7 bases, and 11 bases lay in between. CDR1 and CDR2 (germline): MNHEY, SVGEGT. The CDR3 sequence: CASSYLTGSGYTF. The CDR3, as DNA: TGTGCCAGCAGTTACCTAACAGGGAGTGGCTACACCTTC.

DNA of the CDR3: TGTGCCATCAGTAAAGGGGACAGGGGGCTGAACACTGAAGCTTTCTTT. It specifies CAISKGDRGLNTEAFF. This sequence joins TRBV10-3 and TRBJ1-1, with 12 nucleotides matching TRBD1. The ends lost 5 bases at V and 0 bases at J; junction bases unmatched: 4. CDR3 length: 16 residues. Germline CDR1 is ENHRY and CDR2 is SYGVKD.

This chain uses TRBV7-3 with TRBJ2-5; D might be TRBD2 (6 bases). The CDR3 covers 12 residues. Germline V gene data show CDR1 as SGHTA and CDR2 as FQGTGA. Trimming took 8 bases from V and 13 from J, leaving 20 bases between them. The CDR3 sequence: CASAFPPLAPYF. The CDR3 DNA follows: TGTGCCAGCGCCTTCCCCCCACTAGCTCCGTACTTC.

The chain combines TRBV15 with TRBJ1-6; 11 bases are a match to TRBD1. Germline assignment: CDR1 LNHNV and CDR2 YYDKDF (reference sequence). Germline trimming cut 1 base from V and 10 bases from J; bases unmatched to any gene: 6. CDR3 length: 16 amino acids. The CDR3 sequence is CATSRVTGQGDSPLHF. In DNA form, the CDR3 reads TGTGCCACCAGCAGAGTTACGGGACAGGGGGACTCACCCCTCCACTTT.

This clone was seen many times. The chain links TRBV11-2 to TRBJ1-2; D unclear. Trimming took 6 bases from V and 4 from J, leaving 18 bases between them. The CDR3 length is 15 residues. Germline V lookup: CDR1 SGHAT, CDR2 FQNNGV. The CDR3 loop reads CASRYLSREGYGYTF. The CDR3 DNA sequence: TGTGCCAGCAGATACCTGTCGAGAGAGGGCTATGGCTACACCTTC.

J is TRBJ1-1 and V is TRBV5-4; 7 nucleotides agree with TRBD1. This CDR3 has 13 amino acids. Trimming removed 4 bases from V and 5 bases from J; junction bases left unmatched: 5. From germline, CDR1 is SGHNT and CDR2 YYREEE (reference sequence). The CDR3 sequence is CASSGDRDTEAFF. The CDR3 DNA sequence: TGTGCCAGCAGCGGCGACAGGGATACTGAAGCTTTCTTT.

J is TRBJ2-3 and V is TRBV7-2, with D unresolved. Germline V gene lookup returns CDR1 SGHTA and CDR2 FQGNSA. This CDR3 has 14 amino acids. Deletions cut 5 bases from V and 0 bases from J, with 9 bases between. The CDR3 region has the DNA TGTGCCAGCAGCCCCCTCTCTAGCACAGATACGCAGTATTTT. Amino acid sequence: CASSPLSSTDTQYF.

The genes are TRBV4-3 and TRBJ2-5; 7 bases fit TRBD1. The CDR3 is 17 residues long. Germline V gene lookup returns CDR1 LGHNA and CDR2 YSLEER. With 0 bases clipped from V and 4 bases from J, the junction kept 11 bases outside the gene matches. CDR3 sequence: CASSQDDVTGVGETQYF. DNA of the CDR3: TGCGCCAGCAGCCAAGATGATGTTACAGGGGTTGGAGAGACCCAGTACTTC.

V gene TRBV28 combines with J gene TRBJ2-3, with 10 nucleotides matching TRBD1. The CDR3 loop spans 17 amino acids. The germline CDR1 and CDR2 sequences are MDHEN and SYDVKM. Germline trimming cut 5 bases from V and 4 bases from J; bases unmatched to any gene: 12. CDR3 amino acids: CASSPLYDRGLADTQYF. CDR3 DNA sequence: TGTGCCAGCAGTCCTCTTTATGACAGGGGGCTCGCAGATACGCAGTATTTT.

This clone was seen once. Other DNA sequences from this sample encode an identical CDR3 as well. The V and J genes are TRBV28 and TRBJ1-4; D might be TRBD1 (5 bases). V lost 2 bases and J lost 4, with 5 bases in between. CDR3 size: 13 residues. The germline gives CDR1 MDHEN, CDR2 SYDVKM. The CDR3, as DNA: TGTGCCAGCAGTTTAGACAGTAATGAAAAACTGTTTTTT. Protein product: CASSLDSNEKLFF.

The CDR3 loop reads CASSPPATNEKLFF. For the CDR3, the DNA is TGCGCCAGCAGTCCGCCAGCAACTAATGAAAAACTGTTTTTT. The chain joins TRBV10-1 to TRBJ1-4; D is undetermined. The V end lost 5 bases, the J end lost 0 bases, and 7 bases lay between the germline ends. From germline, CDR1 is WNHNN and CDR2 SYGVQD (reference sequence). The CDR3 is made up of 14 amino acids.

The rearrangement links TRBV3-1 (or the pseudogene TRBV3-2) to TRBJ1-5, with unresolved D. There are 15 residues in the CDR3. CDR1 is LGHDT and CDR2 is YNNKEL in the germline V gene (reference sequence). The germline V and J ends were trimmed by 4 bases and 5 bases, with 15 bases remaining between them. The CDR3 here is CASSPSGGRYQPQHF. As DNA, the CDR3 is TGTGCCAGCAGCCCTAGTGGAGGGAGGTATCAGCCCCAGCATTTT.

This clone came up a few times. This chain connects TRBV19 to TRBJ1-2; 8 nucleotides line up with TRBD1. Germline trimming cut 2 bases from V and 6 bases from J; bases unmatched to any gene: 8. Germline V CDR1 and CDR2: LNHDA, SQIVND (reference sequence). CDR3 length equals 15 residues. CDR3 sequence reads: CASSIPTTGVNGYTF. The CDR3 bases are TGTGCCAGTAGTATACCGACGACAGGGGTAAATGGCTACACCTTC.

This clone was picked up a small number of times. The CDR3 DNA is TGTGCCAGTAGTATTAGCAAGGGGGATTCACCCCTCCACTTT. This sequence encodes CASSISKGDSPLHF. V is TRBV19 and J is TRBJ1-6; D is perhaps TRBD1 (6 bases). The CDR3 sequence is 14 residues long. Trimming cost V 3 bases and J 8 bases, with 11 bases left between them. CDR1 and CDR2 (germline): LNHDA, SQIVND (reference sequence).

CDR3 protein: CASRDIILAGRGGSTGELFF. DNA of the CDR3: TGTGCCAGTAGAGACATAATACTAGCGGGCCGGGGAGGGAGCACCGGGGAGCTGTTTTTT. The rearrangement uses TRBV19 and TRBJ2-2, with 9 positions matching TRBD2. V lost 6 bases to trimming and J lost 4 bases; unmatched junction nucleotides: 21. Germline loops: CDR1 LNHDA, CDR2 SQIVND (reference sequence). This CDR3 is 20 amino acids long.

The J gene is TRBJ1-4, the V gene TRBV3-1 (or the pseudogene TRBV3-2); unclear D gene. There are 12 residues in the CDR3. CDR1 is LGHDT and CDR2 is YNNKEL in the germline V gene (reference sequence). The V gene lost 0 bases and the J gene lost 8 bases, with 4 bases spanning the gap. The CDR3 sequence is CASSQDREKLFF. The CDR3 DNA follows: TGTGCCAGCAGCCAAGACAGGGAAAAACTGTTTTTT.

The chain's CDR3 is CASSGTPGDSHGYTF. CDR3 in DNA: TGTGCCAGCAGTGGAACGCCCGGGGACTCTCATGGCTACACCTTC. The rearrangement joins TRBV2 to TRBJ1-2; TRBD1 might be the D (5 bases). The CDR3 consists of 15 residues. Germline values: CDR1 SNHLY, CDR2 FYNNEI. Between the trimmed V and J ends, which lost 4 bases and 6 bases, there was a span of 18 bases.